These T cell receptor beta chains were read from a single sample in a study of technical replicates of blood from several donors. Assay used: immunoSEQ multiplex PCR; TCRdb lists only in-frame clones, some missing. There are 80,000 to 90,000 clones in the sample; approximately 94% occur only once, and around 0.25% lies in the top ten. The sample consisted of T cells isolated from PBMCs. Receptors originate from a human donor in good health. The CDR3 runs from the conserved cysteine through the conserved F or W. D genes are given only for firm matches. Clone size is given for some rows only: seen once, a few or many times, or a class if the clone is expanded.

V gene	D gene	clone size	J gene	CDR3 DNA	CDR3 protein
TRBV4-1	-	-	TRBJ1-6	TGCGCCAGCAGCCATGACAGGTTATCGGCCCTCCACTTT	CASSHDRLSALHF
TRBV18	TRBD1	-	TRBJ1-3	TGTGCCAGCTCACCACCGGTGTTACAGGGGAACACCATATATTTT	CASSPPVLQGNTIYF
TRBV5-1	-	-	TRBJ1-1	TGCGCCAGCAGCTTGGGGTTCCGACAGATGAACACTGAAGCTTTCTTT	CASSLGFRQMNTEAFF
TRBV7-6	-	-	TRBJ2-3	TGTGCCAGCAGGATGAGGGGGAACCCCACAGATACGCAGTATTTT	CASRMRGNPTDTQYF
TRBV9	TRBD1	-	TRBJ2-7	TGTGCCAGCAGCGTAGGTGGGGGACAGGCCGGCGAGCAGTACTTC	CASSVGGGQAGEQYF
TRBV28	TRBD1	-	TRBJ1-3	TGTGCCAGCAGGGACAGGTCCTTGGTTGGCACCATATATTTT	CASRDRSLVGTIYF
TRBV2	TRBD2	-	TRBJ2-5	TGTGCCAGCAAACCACCTAGCGGGAGAGAAGAGACCCAGTACTTC	CASKPPSGREETQYF
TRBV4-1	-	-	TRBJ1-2	TGCGCCAGCAGCCAAGAACGGGTCGGGGGAGGTCGTAATGGCTACACCTTC	CASSQERVGGGRNGYTF
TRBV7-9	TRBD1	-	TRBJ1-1	TGTGCCAGCAGCTTACGACAGGGATTTGAAGCTTTCTTT	CASSLRQGFEAFF
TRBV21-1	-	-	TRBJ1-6	TGTGCCAGCAGCAAGGGTATGCAGGTACGCCATGATAATTCACCCCTCCACTTT	CASSKGMQVRHDNSPLHF
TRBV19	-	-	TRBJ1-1	TGTGCCAGCGAGGAGGGGGGGGCAAGAAACACTGAAGCTTTCTTT	CASEEGGARNTEAFF
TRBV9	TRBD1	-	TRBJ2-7	TGTGCCAGCAGCGTTCTGACAGGGGACTCCTACGAGCAGTACTTC	CASSVLTGDSYEQYF
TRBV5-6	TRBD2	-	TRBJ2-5	TGTGCCAGCAGCTGGAGCTGGACTAGCTCTAGGGAGACCCAGTACTTC	CASSWSWTSSRETQYF
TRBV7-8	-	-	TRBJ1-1	TGTGCCAGCCTGATCGGTGGCTGGGGCAACACTGAAGCTTTCTTT	CASLIGGWGNTEAFF
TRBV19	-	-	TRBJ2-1	TGTGCCAGTGGTCGGACAAAACAGGGGAGGTACAATGAGCAGTTCTTC	CASGRTKQGRYNEQFF
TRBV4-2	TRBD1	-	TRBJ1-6	TGTGCCAGCAGCCTCTCCCCGGGACAGGCGAGGGATTCACCCCTCCACTTT	CASSLSPGQARDSPLHF
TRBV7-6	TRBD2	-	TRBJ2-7	TGTGCCAGCAGCTCGACTAGCGGGAAGAGCTCCTACGAGCAGTACTTC	CASSSTSGKSSYEQYF
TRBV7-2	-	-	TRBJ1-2	TGTGCCAGCAGCTTCCTTCTTGGACAGAGAAGTTTTAACTATGGCTACACCTTC	CASSFLLGQRSFNYGYTF
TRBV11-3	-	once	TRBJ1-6	TGTGCCAGCAGCCCCTCCGCGGGCTCCTATAATTCACCCCTCCACTTT	CASSPSAGSYNSPLHF
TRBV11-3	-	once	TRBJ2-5	TGTGCCAGCAGCTTAGTGTCTGGGGGACTGAACCAAGAGACCCAGTACTTC	CASSLVSGGLNQETQYF
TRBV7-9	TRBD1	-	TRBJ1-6	TGTGCCAGCACTCCCGGGACAGCCTATAATTCACCCCTCCACTTT	CASTPGTAYNSPLHF
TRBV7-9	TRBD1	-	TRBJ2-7	TGTGCCAGCAGCCCTCGGGACAGGGGTACCCACGAGCAGTACTTC	CASSPRDRGTHEQYF
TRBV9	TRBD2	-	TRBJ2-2	TGTGCCAGCAGCGAAGGCGGGGGGGCATCCACCGGGGAGCTGTTTTTT	CASSEGGGASTGELFF
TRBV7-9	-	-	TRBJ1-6	TGTGCCAGCAGCTTAGCTTACGGTTCACCCCTCCACTTT	CASSLAYGSPLHF
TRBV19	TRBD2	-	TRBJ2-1	TGTGCCATCGCGGGGGGCTCCGGCTACAATGAGCAGTTCTTC	CAIAGGSGYNEQFF
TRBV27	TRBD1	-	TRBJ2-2	TGTGCCAGCAGTCAAAAGGACAGGGGCGTCAGCGGGGAGCTGTTTTTT	CASSQKDRGVSGELFF
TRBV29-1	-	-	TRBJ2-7	TGCAGCGCCACGACAGTTCTCTACGAGCAGTACTTC	CSATTVLYEQYF
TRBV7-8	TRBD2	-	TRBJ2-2	TGTGCCAGCAGCTACGGGACTAGAAGGGGCCTCGGGACCGGGGAGCTGTTTTTT	CASSYGTRRGLGTGELFF
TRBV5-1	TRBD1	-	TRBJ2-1	TGCGCCAGCAGTTTCCGGTCAGGGGGCTCCTACAATGAGCAGTTCTTC	CASSFRSGGSYNEQFF
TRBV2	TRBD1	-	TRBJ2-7	TGTGCCAGCAGTGAAGTGGGGGACAGATCTATCTACGAGCAGTACTTC	CASSEVGDRSIYEQYF
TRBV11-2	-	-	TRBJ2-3	TGTGCCAGCAGCTTAATTCTTCGGACAGATACGCAGTATTTT	CASSLILRTDTQYF
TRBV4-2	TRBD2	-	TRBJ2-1	TGTGCCAGCAGCCAAGATTCAGGCGGGAGCATCATCTTC	CASSQDSGGSIIF
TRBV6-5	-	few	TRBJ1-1	TGTGCCAGCAAGCAGAACACTGAAGCTTTCTTT	CASKQNTEAFF
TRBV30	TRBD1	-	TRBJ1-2	TGTGCCTGGAGTGTATCCAGGGGGCTGAGCTACACCTTC	CAWSVSRGLSYTF
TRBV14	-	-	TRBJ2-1	TGTGCCAGCAGCCAAGAAACGCAGGCTTCTTACAATGAGCAGTTCTTC	CASSQETQASYNEQFF
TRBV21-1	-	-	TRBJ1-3	TGTGCCAGCAGCAAACTTTTTAGACAGGTCTCTGGAAACACCATATATTTT	CASSKLFRQVSGNTIYF
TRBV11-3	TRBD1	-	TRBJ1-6	TGTGCCAGCAGCGGGGGACAGTTGAGCTCCTATAATTCACCCCTCCACTTT	CASSGGQLSSYNSPLHF
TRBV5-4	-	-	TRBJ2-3	TGTGCCAGCAGCTTGGGACTTCTCAAGGGGGATACGCAGTATTTT	CASSLGLLKGDTQYF
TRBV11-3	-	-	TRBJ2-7	TGTGCCAGCAGCCCCCGGAGTGGGAGGCAATACGAGCAGTACTTC	CASSPRSGRQYEQYF
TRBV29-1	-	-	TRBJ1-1	TGCAGCATTCGGGGGAACACTGAAGCTTTCTTT	CSIRGNTEAFF
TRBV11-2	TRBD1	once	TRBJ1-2	TGTGCCAGCAGCCTAGGACAGGGGGCTTTAGGCTACACCTTC	CASSLGQGALGYTF
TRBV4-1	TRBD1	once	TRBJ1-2	TGCGCCAGCAGCCAAGACCCCAGGACAGGCACTCGTTTGTACTATGGCTACACCTTC	CASSQDPRTGTRLYYGYTF
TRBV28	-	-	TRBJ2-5	TGTGCCAGCAGTTTAGCAGGGTCCCAAGAGACCCAGTACTTC	CASSLAGSQETQYF
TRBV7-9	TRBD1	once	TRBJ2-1	TGTGCCAGCAGCTTATCACAGGGGGCCTCAAATGAGCAGTTCTTC	CASSLSQGASNEQFF
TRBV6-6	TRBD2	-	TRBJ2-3	TGTGCCAGCAGTTACCACCCGGTCGTTTCGGGGGGTACGCAGTATTTT	CASSYHPVVSGGTQYF
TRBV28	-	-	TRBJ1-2	TGTGCCAGCAGATCGACGGGGGACTATGGCTACACCTTC	CASRSTGDYGYTF
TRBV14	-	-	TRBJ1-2	TGTGCCAGCAGCCCGGTAGAAAACTATGGCTACACCTTC	CASSPVENYGYTF
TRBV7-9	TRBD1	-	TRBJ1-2	TGTGCCAGCAGCTCAGGGGGTGTAAGCTATGGCTACACCTTC	CASSSGGVSYGYTF
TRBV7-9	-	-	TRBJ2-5	TGTGCCAGCAGCCCCCCTCTGGGGGGACAAGAGACCCAGTACTTC	CASSPPLGGQETQYF
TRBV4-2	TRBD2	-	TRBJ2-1	TGTGCCAGCAGCCAGGAATTCCTAAGCGGGAGGGCCGTGAATGAGCAGTTCTTC	CASSQEFLSGRAVNEQFF
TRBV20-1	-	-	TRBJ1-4	TGCAGCGTTAATTTTTATGAAAAACTGTTTTTT	CSVNFYEKLFF
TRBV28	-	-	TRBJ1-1	TGTGCCAGCAGCCCCCTATTATACAGGGTCCCTGAAGCTTTCTTT	CASSPLLYRVPEAFF
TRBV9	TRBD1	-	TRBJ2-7	TGTGCCAGCAGCGTAGGAGGGGACAGGGGCCCCTACGAGCAGTACTTC	CASSVGGDRGPYEQYF
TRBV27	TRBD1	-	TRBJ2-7	TGTGCCAGCAGTCGAGGGGGCCCCGAGCAGTACTTC	CASSRGGPEQYF